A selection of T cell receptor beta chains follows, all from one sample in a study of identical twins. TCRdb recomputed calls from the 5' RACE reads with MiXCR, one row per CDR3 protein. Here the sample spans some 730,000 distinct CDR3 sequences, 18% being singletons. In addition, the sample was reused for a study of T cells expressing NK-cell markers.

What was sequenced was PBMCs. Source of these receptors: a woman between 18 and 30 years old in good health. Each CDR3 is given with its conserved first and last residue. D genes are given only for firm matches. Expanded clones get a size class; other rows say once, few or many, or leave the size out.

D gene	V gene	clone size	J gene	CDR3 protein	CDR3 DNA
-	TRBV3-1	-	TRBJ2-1	CASSFNNNEQFF	TGTGCCAGCAGCTTCAATAACAATGAGCAGTTCTTC
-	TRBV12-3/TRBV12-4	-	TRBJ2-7	CASRDTRAGISYEQYF	TGTGCCAGCAGAGATACTAGAGCGGGTATCTCCTACGAGCAGTACTTC
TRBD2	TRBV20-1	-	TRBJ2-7	CSAPRAAGVQEQYF	TGCAGTGCTCCCAGGGCAGCGGGAGTGCAGGAGCAGTACTTC
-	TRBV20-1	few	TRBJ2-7	CSASLPGGLYEQYF	TGCAGTGCCAGTCTCCCTGGAGGCCTCTACGAGCAGTACTTC
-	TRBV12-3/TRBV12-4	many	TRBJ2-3	CASSYQHTRRDTQYF	TGTGCCAGCAGTTATCAGCATACGCGGAGAGATACGCAGTATTTT
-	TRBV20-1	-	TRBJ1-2	CSARGYHGYTF	TGCAGTGCTAGAGGCTACCATGGCTACACCTTC
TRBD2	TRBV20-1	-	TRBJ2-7	CSAPGGASQQEQYF	TGCAGTGCTCCGGGGGGGGCTAGTCAGCAAGAGCAGTACTTC
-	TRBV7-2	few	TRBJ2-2	CASSLVFGFESGELFF	TGTGCCAGCAGCTTAGTTTTTGGCTTTGAGAGCGGGGAGCTGTTTTTT
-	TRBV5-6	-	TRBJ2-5	CASSSSGSSPAETQYF	TGTGCCAGCAGCTCGTCTGGATCCTCCCCGGCGGAGACCCAGTACTTC
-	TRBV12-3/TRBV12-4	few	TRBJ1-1	CASSRDTRGAFF	TGTGCCAGCAGCCGCGACACACGCGGAGCTTTCTTT
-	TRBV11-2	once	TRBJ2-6	CASSSFRVRPSGANVLTF	TGTGCCAGCAGCTCCTTCCGGGTCAGGCCTTCTGGGGCCAACGTCCTGACTTTC
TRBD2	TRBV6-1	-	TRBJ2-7	CASRPPGTSGNHEQYF	TGTGCCAGCAGGCCTCCAGGGACTAGCGGGAACCACGAGCAGTACTTC
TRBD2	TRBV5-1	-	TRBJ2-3	CASSLTKRGEPAESTDTQYF	TGCGCCAGCAGCTTGACTAAACGGGGGGAGCCTGCTGAATCCACAGATACGCAGTATTTT
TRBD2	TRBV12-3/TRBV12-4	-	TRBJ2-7	CASSLMAGVYEQYF	TGTGCCAGCAGTTTAATGGCGGGAGTCTACGAGCAGTACTTC
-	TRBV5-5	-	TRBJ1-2	CASSFDGFYGYTF	TGTGCCAGCAGCTTCGACGGATTCTATGGCTACACCTTC
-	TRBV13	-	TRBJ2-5	CASSLRGGGQETQYF	TGTGCCAGCAGCCTCCGGGGAGGGGGCCAAGAGACCCAGTACTTC
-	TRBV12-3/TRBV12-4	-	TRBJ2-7	CASSLGLGGIEQYF	TGTGCCAGCAGTTTAGGGCTAGGGGGTATCGAGCAGTACTTC
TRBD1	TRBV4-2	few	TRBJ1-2	CASSQVLGGSYGYTF	TGTGCCAGCAGCCAAGTCTTAGGGGGCAGCTATGGCTACACCTTC
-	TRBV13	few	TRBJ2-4	CASSLRGEVNIQYF	TGTGCCAGCAGCTTAAGGGGTGAGGTAAACATTCAGTACTTC
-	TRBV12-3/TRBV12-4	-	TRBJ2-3	CASSPADGGDTQYF	TGTGCCAGCAGTCCCGCTGATGGGGGGGATACGCAGTATTTT
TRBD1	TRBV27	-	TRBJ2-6	CASSVGTGGIGSGANVLTF	TGTGCCAGCAGTGTAGGGACAGGGGGCATCGGGTCTGGGGCCAACGTCCTGACTTTC
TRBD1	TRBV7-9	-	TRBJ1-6	CASSPALSGGNSPLHF	TGTGCCAGCAGCCCTGCGCTCTCAGGGGGTAATTCACCCCTCCACTTT
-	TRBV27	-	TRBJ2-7	CASSLSPGANSYEQYF	TGTGCCAGCAGTTTATCACCGGGGGCGAACTCCTACGAGCAGTACTTC
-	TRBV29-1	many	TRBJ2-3	CSVGMHETDTQYF	TGCAGCGTTGGAATGCATGAGACAGATACGCAGTATTTT
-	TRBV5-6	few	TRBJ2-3	CASSFGGRQTDTQYF	TGTGCCAGCAGCTTCGGGGGCCGCCAGACAGATACGCAGTATTTT
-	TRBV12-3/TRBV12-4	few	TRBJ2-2	CASSFLGTTNTGELFF	TGTGCCAGCAGTTTTCTAGGGACAACCAACACCGGGGAGCTGTTTTTT
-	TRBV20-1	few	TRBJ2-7	CSAGGLLSYEQYF	TGCAGTGCTGGGGGACTTCTTTCCTACGAGCAGTACTTC
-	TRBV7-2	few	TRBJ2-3	CASSSGQSHDTQYF	TGTGCCAGCAGCTCTGGACAGTCCCATGATACGCAGTATTTT
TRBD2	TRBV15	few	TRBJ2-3	CATSRVGGLALSTDTQYF	TGTGCCACCAGCAGAGTTGGAGGACTAGCCCTTAGCACAGATACGCAGTATTTT
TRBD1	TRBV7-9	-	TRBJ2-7	CASSSSGQGNEQYF	TGTGCCAGCAGCTCCTCGGGACAGGGGAACGAGCAGTACTTC
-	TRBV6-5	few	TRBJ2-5	CASEGGGETQYF	TGTGCCAGCGAGGGAGGGGGAGAGACCCAGTACTTC
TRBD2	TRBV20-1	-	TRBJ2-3	CSASQASGTDTQYF	TGCAGTGCTAGCCAGGCTAGCGGAACAGATACGCAGTATTTT
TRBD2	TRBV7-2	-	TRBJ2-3	CASSPSAGGPDTQYF	TGTGCCAGCAGCCCTAGCGCGGGAGGGCCTGATACGCAGTATTTT